This passage covers 14 T cell receptor beta chains from one sample sequenced in a study of beta chain features in type 1 diabetes. The whole isolated RNA underwent reverse transcription, so sequencing captured expressed TCRB transcripts. TCRdb's table, derived via immunoSEQ multiplex PCR, lists solely in-frame clones and lacks some. The sample has more than 300,000 clones; less than 9.5% are singletons. Sequenced: central memory CD4+ T cells from blood. Receptor source: a woman younger than 35 in good health.

In its sample, this clone was seen a few times. V usage is TRBV18 and J usage is TRBJ2-3, with D hard to call. This CDR3 contains 15 residues. Germline assignment: CDR1 KGHSH and CDR2 LQKENI. V lost 4 bases and J lost 0, with 11 bases in between. In DNA, the CDR3 is TGTGCCAGCTCACTATCGACCGGGAGCACAGATACGCAGTATTTT. Its protein product is CASSLSTGSTDTQYF.

The table lists this clone with a few counts. V is TRBV25-1 and J is TRBJ2-1; D gene uncertain. The germline V gene encodes CDR1 MGHDK and CDR2 SYGVNS. V lost 4 bases and J 0 bases, leaving 10 bases between the germline ends. CDR3 length equals 15 residues. CDR3 coding DNA: TGTGCCAGCAGTGTGAGGTTCCCCTCCTACAATGAGCAGTTCTTC. Encoded protein: CASSVRFPSYNEQFF. Supplemented by reference TRBV25-1 and TRBJ2-1, the full variable domain reads EADIYQTPRYLVIGTGKKITLECSQTMGHDKMYWYQQDPGMELHLIHYSYGVNSTEKGDLSSESTVSRIRTEHFPLTLESARPSHTSQYLCASSVRFPSYNEQFFGPGTRLTVL.

The V gene is TRBV7-2, the J gene TRBJ2-2, with D perhaps matching TRBD2 (6 bases). The V gene's germline CDR1 is SGHTA and CDR2 FQGNSA. Trimming left V 5 bases short and J 0 bases short, with 10 bases between. This CDR3 contains 15 residues. The CDR3 loop is CASSPGLANTGELFF. The DNA for the CDR3 is TGTGCCAGCAGCCCGGGACTCGCGAACACCGGGGAGCTGTTTTTT.

This sequence joins TRBV7-2 and TRBJ2-5; D could derive from TRBD1 or TRBD2 (5 bases each). Germline loops: CDR1 SGHTA, CDR2 FQGNSA. The CDR3 is 15 residues long. Trimming shortened V by 5 bases and J by 4 bases, and 17 bases separated the two germline ends. DNA for the CDR3: TGTGCCAGCAGCCAAGTTCGGGACGAGAGAGAGACCCAGTACTTC. This gives the protein CASSQVRDERETQYF.

In this sample, this clone turned up a few times. This sequence joins TRBV27 and TRBJ2-5; D remains ambiguous. From germline, CDR1 is MNHEY and CDR2 SMNVEV (reference sequence). This CDR3 comprises 14 residues. V lost 2 bases and J lost 1, with 8 bases in between. CDR3 DNA sequence: TGTGCCAGCAGTTTAATGGGTACCCAAGAGACCCAGTACTTC. As protein: CASSLMGTQETQYF.

This sequence joins TRBV4-2 and TRBJ2-3; no firm D call. CDR3 length: 13 residues. The germline V gene has CDR1 LGHNA and CDR2 YNFKEQ. Between the trimmed V and J ends, which lost 5 bases and 3 bases, there was a span of 9 bases. The CDR3 bases are TGTGCCAGCAGCAAGGAACAAACAGATACGCAGTATTTT. Translated, it gives CASSKEQTDTQYF.

This clone occurred a few times. V gene TRBV6-4 combines with J gene TRBJ2-6; unclear D gene. This CDR3 is built from 14 residues. Germline V lookup: CDR1 MRHNA, CDR2 SNTAGT. V dropped 6 bases and J dropped 2 bases, with 8 bases sitting between them. The CDR3 region is CASSPLAGANVLTF. DNA for the CDR3: TGTGCCAGCAGCCCGTTAGCTGGGGCCAACGTCCTGACTTTC.

This clone turned up a few times. In nucleotides, the CDR3 is TGTGCCAGCAGCCCCAGCGGCAGGGATGTCGGCTACACCTTC. Translation gives CASSPSGRDVGYTF. The chain combines TRBV5-6 with TRBJ1-2; tentatively, D is TRBD1 (5 bases). V lost 4 bases and J 8 bases, leaving 18 bases between the germline ends. The CDR3 contains 14 residues. Germline values: CDR1 SGHDT, CDR2 YYEEEE.

This chain connects TRBV10-3 to TRBJ1-1; 7 bases align to TRBD1. Germline trimming cut 0 bases from V and 1 base from J; bases unmatched to any gene: 8. Germline CDR1 is ENHRY and CDR2 is SYGVKD. There are 17 residues in the CDR3. The CDR3 nucleotides read TGTGCCATCAGTGAGTCGCTGGGACAGCTAAAGAACACTGAAGCTTTCTTT. Residues: CAISESLGQLKNTEAFF.

J is TRBJ1-5 and V is TRBV10-2, with TRBD1 as a possible D gene (6 bases). Germline lookup yields CDR1 WSHSY and CDR2 SAAADI. There are 14 residues in the CDR3. V lost 10 bases and J lost 0, with 13 bases in between. The CDR3 DNA follows: TGCGCCACCATGACAGGTGATAGCAATCAGCCCCAGCATTTT. Its protein product is CATMTGDSNQPQHF.

A remark on this clone: It may be a read error: a sequence one base away is much more abundant. The chain links TRBV4-3 to TRBJ2-5; TRBD1 matches at 9 bases. The CDR3 runs 13 residues. Germline values: CDR1 LGHNA, CDR2 YSLEER. Germline trimming cut 5 bases from V and 4 bases from J; bases unmatched to any gene: 2. The DNA of the CDR3 is TGCGCCAGCAGCAAGGACAGGGGAGAGACCCAGTACTTC. The encoded protein is CASSKDRGETQYF.

This clone was recorded many times. The rearrangement links TRBV7-2 to TRBJ1-1; 7 nucleotides agree with TRBD1. Germline CDR1 is SGHTA and CDR2 is FQGNSA. The CDR3 consists of 14 residues. After removal of 2 bases from V and 4 bases from J, the junction contained 4 bases not matched to a gene. CDR3 bases: TGTGCCAGCAGCTTACAACAGGGGATCACTGAAGCTTTCTTT. Translated, it gives CASSLQQGITEAFF.

This clone has ten or more counts. The rearrangement joins TRBV7-2 to TRBJ2-5; maybe TRBD1 (6 bases). The CDR3 has 13 amino acids. The germline V and J ends were trimmed by 4 bases and 5 bases, with 11 bases remaining between them. Germline CDR1 and CDR2: SGHTA and FQGNSA. CDR3 amino acids: CASSYQGRETQYF. The CDR3 DNA reads TGTGCCAGCAGCTACCAGGGGCGGGAGACCCAGTACTTC.

This chain connects TRBV27 to TRBJ1-5, with a tentative D call TRBD1 (5 bases). CDR3 length equals 12 residues. In germline, CDR1 is MNHEY, CDR2 SMNVEV (reference sequence). The V end was cut by 6 bases, the J end by 7 bases, with 10 bases between. The CDR3 DNA reads TGTGCCAGCAGGTCCGGGGGACAGCCCCAGCATTTT. This sequence encodes CASRSGGQPQHF.